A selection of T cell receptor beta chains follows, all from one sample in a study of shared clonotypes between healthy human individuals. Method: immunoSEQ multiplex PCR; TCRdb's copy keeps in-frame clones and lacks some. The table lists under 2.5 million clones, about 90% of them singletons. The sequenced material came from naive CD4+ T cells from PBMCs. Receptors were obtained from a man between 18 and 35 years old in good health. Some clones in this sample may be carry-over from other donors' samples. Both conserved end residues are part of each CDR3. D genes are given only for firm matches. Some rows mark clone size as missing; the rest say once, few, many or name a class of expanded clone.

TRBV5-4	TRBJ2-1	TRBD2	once	CASSTRTSGLKQFF	TGTGCCAGCAGCACCCGGACTAGCGGCTTGAAGCAGTTCTTC
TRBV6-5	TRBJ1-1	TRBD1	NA	CASNTPTGVGTEAFF	TGTGCCAGCAACACCCCGACAGGGGTGGGCACTGAAGCTTTCTTT
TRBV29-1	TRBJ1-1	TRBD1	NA	CSVDEGATTEAFF	TGCAGCGTTGACGAGGGGGCGACCACTGAAGCTTTCTTT
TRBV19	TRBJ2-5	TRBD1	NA	CASSQTGEETQYF	TGTGCCAGTAGTCAGACAGGGGAAGAGACCCAGTACTTC
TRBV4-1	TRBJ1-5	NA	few	CASSQGRNQPQHF	TGCGCCAGCAGCCAGGGTCGCAATCAGCCCCAGCATTTT
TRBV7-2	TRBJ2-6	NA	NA	CASSFVLSPALSANVLTF	TGTGCCAGCAGCTTTGTCTTATCCCCTGCTTTATCGGCCAACGTCCTGACTTTC
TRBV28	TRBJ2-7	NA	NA	CASHVAGVPYEQYF	TGTGCCAGCCATGTGGCAGGCGTCCCCTACGAGCAGTACTTC
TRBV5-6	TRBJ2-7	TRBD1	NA	CASSLRFGQGIFEQYF	TGTGCCAGCAGCTTGCGATTTGGACAGGGGATCTTCGAGCAGTACTTC
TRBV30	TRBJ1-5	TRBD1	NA	CAWTRDRDQPQHF	TGTGCCTGGACCAGGGACAGAGATCAGCCCCAGCATTTT
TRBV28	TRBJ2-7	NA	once	CASTKGRGIAYEQYF	TGTGCCAGCACCAAAGGTAGAGGGATAGCCTACGAGCAGTACTTC
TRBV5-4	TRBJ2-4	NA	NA	CASSPRQGGPAKNIQYF	TGTGCCAGCAGCCCCCGACAGGGAGGGCCTGCCAAAAACATTCAGTACTTC
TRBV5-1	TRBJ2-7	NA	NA	CASSLGQYSYEQYF	TGCGCCAGCAGCTTGGGACAGTACTCCTACGAGCAGTACTTC
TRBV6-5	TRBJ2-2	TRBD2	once	CASSWGGRVAGELFF	TGTGCCAGCAGTTGGGGCGGGAGAGTAGCGGGGGAGCTGTTTTTT
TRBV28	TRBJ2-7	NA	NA	CASRQQGEHEQYF	TGTGCCAGCAGACAACAGGGTGAACACGAGCAGTACTTC
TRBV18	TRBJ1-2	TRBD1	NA	CASSPETGANYGYTF	TGTGCCAGCTCTCCCGAAACAGGGGCGAACTATGGCTACACCTTC
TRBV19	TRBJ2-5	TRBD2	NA	CASSPLRGGGGLTQYF	TGTGCCAGTAGTCCCCTAAGGGGCGGGGGTGGCCTAACCCAGTACTTC
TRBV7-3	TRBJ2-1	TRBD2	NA	CASSLRLLAGYNEQFF	TGTGCCAGCAGTCTACGTTTACTAGCGGGATACAATGAGCAGTTCTTC
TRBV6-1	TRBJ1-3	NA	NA	CASSEAVRSGNTIYF	TGTGCCAGCAGTGAAGCGGTGAGGTCTGGAAACACCATATATTTT
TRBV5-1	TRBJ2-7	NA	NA	CASSLGTANPHEQYF	TGCGCCAGCAGCTTGGGGACAGCGAATCCCCACGAGCAGTACTTC
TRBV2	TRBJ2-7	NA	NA	CASSQVGGGEQYF	TGTGCCAGCAGTCAGGTTGGGGGAGGCGAGCAGTACTTC
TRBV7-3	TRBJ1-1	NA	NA	CASSVVSGAEAFF	TGTGCCAGCAGCGTCGTGTCCGGGGCTGAAGCTTTCTTT
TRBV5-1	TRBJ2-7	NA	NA	CASSSGAVYEQYF	TGCGCCAGCAGCTCCGGGGCCGTCTACGAGCAGTACTTC
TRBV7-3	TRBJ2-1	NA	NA	CASSKYAGTSSYNEQFF	TGTGCCAGCAGTAAATATGCCGGGACAAGCTCCTACAATGAGCAGTTCTTC
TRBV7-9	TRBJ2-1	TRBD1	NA	CASSARQGRTYNEQFF	TGTGCCAGCAGTGCACGACAGGGTAGGACCTACAATGAGCAGTTCTTC
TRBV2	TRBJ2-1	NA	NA	CASRQSPYNEQFF	TGTGCCAGCCGACAGTCACCTTACAATGAGCAGTTCTTC
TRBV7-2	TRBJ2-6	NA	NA	CASSPGTTQTNVLTF	TGTGCCAGCAGCCCCGGGACAACTCAAACCAACGTCCTGACTTTC
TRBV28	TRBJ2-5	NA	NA	CASSPGRYQETQYF	TGTGCCAGCAGTCCGGGACGGTACCAAGAGACCCAGTACTTC
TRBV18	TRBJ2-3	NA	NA	CASSPLGVSTDTQYF	TGTGCCAGCTCACCCCTGGGGGTGAGCACAGATACGCAGTATTTT
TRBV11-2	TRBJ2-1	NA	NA	CASSFDGPYNEQFF	TGTGCCAGCAGCTTCGACGGACCCTACAATGAGCAGTTCTTC
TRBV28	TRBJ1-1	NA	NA	CASSSKGVGGTEAFF	TGTGCCAGCAGTTCGAAAGGGGTAGGGGGCACTGAAGCTTTCTTT
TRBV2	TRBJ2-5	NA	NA	CASTLSQGGETQYF	TGTGCCAGCACGCTCTCTCAAGGCGGGGAGACCCAGTACTTC
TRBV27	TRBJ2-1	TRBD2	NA	CASNKLAGGRDNEQFF	TGTGCCAGCAATAAACTAGCGGGAGGACGGGACAATGAGCAGTTCTTC
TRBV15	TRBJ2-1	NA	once	CATSTTNEQFF	TGTGCCACCAGCACCACAAATGAGCAGTTCTTC
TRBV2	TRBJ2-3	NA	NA	CASSEAGTDTQYF	TGTGCCAGCAGTGAAGCGGGGACAGATACGCAGTATTTT
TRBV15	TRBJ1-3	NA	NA	CATSPTSSGNTIYF	TGTGCCACCAGCCCCACGTCGTCGGGAAACACCATATATTTT
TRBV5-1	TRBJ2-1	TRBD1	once	CASSLATGGPNEQFF	TGCGCCAGCAGCTTGGCGACAGGGGGGCCTAATGAGCAGTTCTTC
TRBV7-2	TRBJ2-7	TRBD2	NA	CASSFSGRKGEQYF	TGTGCCAGCAGCTTTAGCGGGAGGAAGGGCGAGCAGTACTTC
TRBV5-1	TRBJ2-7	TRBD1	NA	CASSPQGARESYEQYF	TGCGCCAGCAGCCCACAGGGGGCGCGGGAGAGCTACGAGCAGTACTTC
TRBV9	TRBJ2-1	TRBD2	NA	CASSLRATSGNEQFF	TGTGCCAGCAGCCTAAGAGCGACTAGCGGCAATGAGCAGTTCTTC
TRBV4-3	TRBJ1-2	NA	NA	CASSQDVGGARGYTF	TGCGCCAGCAGCCAAGATGTCGGGGGCGCGCGGGGCTACACCTTC
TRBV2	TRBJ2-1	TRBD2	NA	CASRDTTGAGGINEQFF	TGTGCCAGCAGGGACACTACCGGAGCGGGAGGGATTAATGAGCAGTTCTTC
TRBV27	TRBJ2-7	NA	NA	CASSPPGVGGHEQYF	TGTGCCAGCAGTCCCCCCGGGGTCGGTGGGCACGAGCAGTACTTC
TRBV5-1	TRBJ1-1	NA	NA	CASSLGYRGPNTEAFF	TGCGCCAGCAGCTTGGGATATCGGGGGCCGAACACTGAAGCTTTCTTT
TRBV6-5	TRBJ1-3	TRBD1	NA	CASTSQGDTIYF	TGTGCCAGCACCTCTCAGGGGGACACCATATATTTT
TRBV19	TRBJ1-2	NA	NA	CASSTPGGANYGYTF	TGTGCCAGTAGTACTCCGGGGGGAGCTAACTATGGCTACACCTTC
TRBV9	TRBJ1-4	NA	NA	CASSVAGGAQGNEKLFF	TGTGCCAGCAGCGTAGCGGGAGGGGCGCAGGGTAATGAAAAACTGTTTTTT
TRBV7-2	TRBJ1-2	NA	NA	CASSLAPDQGGYTF	TGTGCCAGCAGCTTAGCCCCAGACCAGGGAGGCTACACCTTC
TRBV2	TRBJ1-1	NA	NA	CATSLGVNTEAFF	TGTGCCACCTCTTTGGGGGTGAACACTGAAGCTTTCTTT
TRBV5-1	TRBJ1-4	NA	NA	CASSLIPANEKLFF	TGCGCCAGCAGCTTGATACCAGCTAATGAAAAACTGTTTTTT
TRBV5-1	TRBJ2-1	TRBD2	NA	CASSLPASGTDNEQFF	TGCGCCAGCAGCTTGCCGGCTAGCGGGACGGACAATGAGCAGTTCTTC
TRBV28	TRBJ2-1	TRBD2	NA	CASSSPTSASYNEQFF	TGTGCCAGCAGTTCCCCCACTAGCGCCTCCTACAATGAGCAGTTCTTC
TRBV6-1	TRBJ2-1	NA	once	CASTFSGGQYNEQFF	TGTGCCAGCACCTTTAGCGGAGGGCAGTACAATGAGCAGTTCTTC
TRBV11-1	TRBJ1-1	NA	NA	CASSLVGRNTEAFF	TGTGCCAGCAGCTTAGTTGGGCGGAACACTGAAGCTTTCTTT
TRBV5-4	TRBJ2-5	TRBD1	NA	CASSYRQGVRETQYF	TGTGCCAGCAGCTACCGACAGGGTGTGAGGGAGACCCAGTACTTC
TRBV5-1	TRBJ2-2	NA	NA	CASSLGASNTGELFF	TGCGCCAGCAGCTTAGGCGCCAGCAACACCGGGGAGCTGTTTTTT